Below, 32 T cell receptor beta chains from the same sample are listed, as sequenced in a study of T cells after yellow fever vaccination. MiXCR, applied by TCRdb to the 5' RACE reads, yields one record per CDR3 protein. Of 450,000 to 550,000 distinct CDR3 sequences in the sample, roughly 22% are singletons; the top ten hold around 17%. The sequences come from PBMCs, collected 21 days after the first yellow fever vaccination. Receptors were obtained from a man aged 18-30 years who received the YFV17D yellow fever vaccine.

This chain links TRBV19 with TRBJ1-5; a possible D gene is TRBD1 (6 bases). The CDR3 is made up of 15 amino acids. The germline gives CDR1 LNHDA, CDR2 SQIVND (reference sequence). V gave up 7 bases and J gave up 5 bases, with 18 bases separating them. CDR3 sequence (DNA): TGTGCCAGTAACCCGGGGGCGCCTCGGGATCAGCCCCAGCATTTT. Its translation: CASNPGAPRDQPQHF.

The chain is built from TRBV6-2 or TRBV6-3 and TRBJ2-7, with 8 bases that match TRBD2. J gave up 6 bases and V 5 bases, and 9 bases lay outside the gene matches. The CDR3 consists of 14 residues. In germline, CDR1 is MNHEY, CDR2 SVGEGT. The CDR3 bases are TGTGCCAGCAGTCGACGGGACGGGAGGGGCGAGCAGTACGTC. Translation: CASSRRDGRGEQYV.

This clonotype was detected a few times. V gene TRBV20-1 combines with J gene TRBJ1-5, with D uncertain. The germline gives CDR1 DFQATT, CDR2 SNEGSKA (reference sequence). V was trimmed by 4 bases and J by 5 bases, leaving 9 bases between them. The CDR3 sequence is 12 residues long. As DNA, the CDR3 is TGCAGTGCTACGGATTACGATCAGCCCCAGCATTTT. It translates to CSATDYDQPQHF.

The V call is TRBV11-2, the J call TRBJ1-2; no clear D. From germline, CDR1 is SGHAT and CDR2 FQNNGV. The CDR3 is 13 residues long. V gave up 5 bases and J gave up 6 bases, with 13 bases separating them. CDR3 sequence reads: CASSQYPGDGYTF. The DNA of the CDR3 is TGTGCCAGCAGCCAATACCCCGGGGATGGCTACACCTTC.

This chain joins TRBV25-1 and TRBJ1-1; D remains ambiguous. V was shortened by 2 bases and J by 1 base, with 17 bases between the two germline ends. CDR1 is MGHDK and CDR2 is SYGVNS in the germline V gene. The CDR3 totals 17 residues. The CDR3: CASSETTVLLGNTEAFF. The CDR3 DNA reads TGTGCCAGCAGTGAAACTACGGTACTCTTGGGGAACACTGAAGCTTTCTTT.

Details on this clonotype: At one end, the junction sequence differs from germline, possibly due to a read error. The chain couples TRBV5-6 to TRBJ2-1; 8 nucleotides line up with TRBD1. The CDR3 covers 16 residues. The V gene's germline CDR1 is SGHDT and CDR2 YYEEEE. The chain's CDR3 is CAISPGPDRGQNEQFF. CDR3 DNA: TGTGCCATCAGCCCCGGGCCCGACAGGGGACAGAATGAGCAGTTCTTC.

This clonotype was seen more than once but under ten times. This sequence joins TRBV5-1 and TRBJ2-3; weak D call: TRBD2 (6 bases). Per the germline V gene, CDR1 is SGHRS and CDR2 is YFSETQ. The CDR3 totals 15 residues. V lost 4 bases to trimming and J lost 4 bases, with 16 bases between them. In DNA form, the CDR3 reads TGCGCCAGCAGCCCCTCGAGACTAGGGCCAGATACGCAGTATTTT. It codes for CASSPSRLGPDTQYF.

The J gene is TRBJ1-2, the V gene TRBV1. TRBV1 counts as a pseudogene. The CDR3 loop spans 13 amino acids. The CDR3 bases are TGCACCAGCAGCCCCTGGGGTAACTATGGCTACACCTTC. Translation: CTSSPWGNYGYTF.

The table lists this clonotype with a few counts. The chain recombines TRBV27 with TRBJ2-5; D uncertain. V lost 4 bases, J lost 5 bases, and 8 bases lay in between. The CDR3 is made up of 12 amino acids. Germline V CDR1 and CDR2: MNHEY, SMNVEV (reference sequence). CDR3 protein: CASSYNRETQYF. The CDR3 coding sequence is TGTGCCAGCAGTTATAACCGGGAGACCCAGTACTTC.

This clonotype came up a few times. The V call is TRBV7-6, the J call TRBJ1-2, with D possibly TRBD1 on 5 matching bases. CDR3 length: 16 residues. V was shortened by 1 base and J by 4 bases, with 16 bases between the two germline ends. Germline assignment: CDR1 SGHVS and CDR2 FNYEAQ. For the CDR3, the DNA is TGTGCCAGCAGCTTAGATCTCTCCGGTAGGGGCTATGGCTACACCTTC. It encodes CASSLDLSGRGYGYTF. Full variable domain (remainder filled in from reference TRBV7-6 and TRBJ1-2): GAGVSQSPRYKVTKRGQDVALRCDPISGHVSLYWYRQALGQGPEFLTYFNYEAQQDKSGLPNDRFSAERPEGSISTLTIQRTEQRDSAMYRCASSLDLSGRGYGYTFGSGTRLTVV.

This clonotype turned up a few times. The chain links TRBV6-2 or TRBV6-3 to TRBJ1-5; tentative D call: TRBD1 (5 bases). The CDR3 covers 13 residues. Germline values: CDR1 MNHEY, CDR2 SVGEGT. The ends were cut back, 7 bases at V and 9 bases at J, with 16 bases in the middle. CDR3 sequence: CASTRRDEGPQHF. CDR3 nucleotides: TGTGCCAGCACCCGCAGGGACGAAGGGCCCCAGCATTTT.

V usage is TRBV4-1 and J usage is TRBJ2-5; no clear D gene. Trimming stripped 0 bases from V and 4 bases from J, with 12 bases between. This CDR3 spans 15 amino acids. Germline V gives CDR1 MGHRA, CDR2 YSYEKL. The chain's CDR3 is CASSQEDASRETQYF. The CDR3 DNA follows: TGCGCCAGCAGCCAAGAGGATGCGAGCCGAGAGACCCAGTACTTC.

This clonotype came up a few times. This chain uses TRBV5-6 with TRBJ2-4; D possibly corresponds to TRBD2 (5 bases). The V end was cut by 2 bases, the J end by 7 bases, with 13 bases between. The CDR3 is 14 amino acids. CDR1 and CDR2 from the germline V gene are SGHDT and YYEEEE. DNA of the CDR3: TGTGCCAGCAGCTTTGGTCACAGAGGGAACATTCAGTACTTC. It is translated as CASSFGHRGNIQYF.

This clonotype has just a few counts. This chain joins TRBV15 and TRBJ2-5; TRBD2 aligns across 7 bases. This CDR3 is built from 14 residues. Germline CDR1 LNHNV, CDR2 YYDKDF (reference sequence). The junction had 1 base not matched to a gene; V was cut back by 0 bases and J by 3 bases. CDR3 sequence reads: CATSRDRGEETQYF. The CDR3 DNA is TGTGCCACCAGCAGAGATCGGGGGGAAGAGACCCAGTACTTC.

The sample holds a few counts of this clonotype. The chain is built from TRBV6-5 and TRBJ2-1; 9 bases fit TRBD2. The CDR3 length is 16 residues. The germline V gene encodes CDR1 MNHEY and CDR2 SVGAGI. Trimming removed 0 bases from V and 4 bases from J; junction bases left unmatched: 4. The CDR3 protein is CASSYSSGGQYNEQFF. Written as DNA, the CDR3 is TGTGCCAGCAGTTACTCCAGCGGGGGGCAGTACAATGAGCAGTTCTTC.

The chain couples TRBV11-1 to TRBJ1-1; possibly TRBD1 for D (6 bases). The CDR3 covers 15 residues. V dropped 5 bases and J dropped 2 bases, with 15 bases sitting between them. Germline CDR1 is SGHAT and CDR2 is FQDESV (reference sequence). The CDR3 DNA reads as TGTGCCAGCAGCCCTCATGGGGGGGGCAACACTGAAGCTTTCTTT. Translation: CASSPHGGGNTEAFF.

The genes are TRBV12-5 and TRBJ1-1, with D unclear. The V and J ends lost 6 bases and 6 bases respectively, with 8 bases between them. CDR3 size: 11 residues. Germline values: CDR1 LGHNT, CDR2 FRNRAP. The CDR3 sequence is CASGVLSEAFF. CDR3 in DNA: TGTGCTAGTGGGGTTCTCTCTGAAGCTTTCTTT. The full variable domain, rest sourced from reference TRBV12-5 and TRBJ1-1, is DARVTQTPRHKVTEMGQEVTMRCQPILGHNTVFWYRQTMMQGLELLAYFRNRAPLDDSGMPKDRFSAEMPDATLATLKIQPSEPRDSAVYFCASGVLSEAFFGQGTRLTVV.

CDR3 protein: CASSLRPGQGTYEQYF. The CDR3 region has the DNA TGTGCCAGCAGCTTAAGGCCGGGACAGGGAACCTACGAGCAGTACTTC. This rearrangement joins TRBV7-9 to TRBJ2-7; 9 nucleotides align to TRBD1. Trimming removed 2 bases from V and 2 bases from J; junction bases left unmatched: 7. The CDR3 runs to 16 residues. Germline values: CDR1 SEHNR, CDR2 FQNEAQ (reference sequence).

This clonotype was counted a few times. This chain joins TRBV5-1 and TRBJ1-4; 8 nucleotides match TRBD1. V gave up 0 bases and J gave up 6 bases; unmatched junction bases: 4. The CDR3 covers 15 residues. Germline CDR1 reads SGHRS; CDR2 reads YFSETQ. Here the CDR3 reads CASSLVGQGYEKLFF. The CDR3, as DNA: TGCGCCAGCAGCTTGGTTGGACAGGGTTATGAAAAACTGTTTTTT.

Only a few counts were recorded for this clonotype. This chain joins TRBV12-3 or TRBV12-4 and TRBJ1-1; TRBD1 agrees at 9 bases. V was pared by 7 bases and J by 3 bases, with 12 bases of the junction left unmatched. The CDR3 totals 16 residues. The CDR3: CASTQPGTGWDTEAFF. In DNA, the CDR3 is TGTGCCAGCACCCAACCCGGGACAGGGTGGGACACTGAAGCTTTCTTT.

This clonotype was detected once. This chain links TRBV10-3 with TRBJ2-7; a possible D gene is TRBD2 (5 bases). The germline V and J ends were trimmed by 3 bases and 5 bases, with 14 bases remaining between them. CDR3 length: 14 amino acids. Germline V lookup: CDR1 ENHRY, CDR2 SYGVKD. The CDR3 is CAISDPEGLDEQYV. The CDR3 DNA reads as TGTGCCATCAGTGACCCAGAGGGTTTAGACGAGCAGTACGTC.

A few counts support this clonotype. Written as DNA, the CDR3 is TGCGCCAGCAGCCACCAGGGGGCAGGAGGGGATACGCAGTATTTT. Amino acids: CASSHQGAGGDTQYF. The J gene is TRBJ2-3, the V gene TRBV4-3; TRBD1 agrees at 8 bases. CDR3 length equals 15 residues. J gave up 6 bases and V 3 bases, and 8 bases lay outside the gene matches. The V gene's germline CDR1 is LGHNA and CDR2 YSLEER.

This clonotype was seen a few times. This rearrangement joins TRBV18 to TRBJ2-7; D call uncertain. The V and J ends lost 0 bases and 4 bases respectively, with 7 bases between them. CDR1 is KGHSH, CDR2 LQKENI, per germline. There are 13 residues in the CDR3. CDR3: CASSPPTSYEQYF. The DNA for the CDR3 is TGTGCCAGCTCACCACCTACCAGTTACGAGCAGTACTTC.

This chain connects TRBV4-1 to TRBJ2-1, with TRBD2 matching over 9 bases. The ends lost 0 bases at V and 7 bases at J; junction bases unmatched: 13. Per germline, CDR1 MGHRA and CDR2 YSYEKL. The CDR3 spans 18 residues. The CDR3 loop is CASSQDSAGGPRKNEQFF. DNA of the CDR3: TGCGCCAGCAGCCAAGACAGTGCGGGGGGGCCTCGAAAGAATGAGCAGTTCTTC.

The V call is TRBV7-2, the J call TRBJ2-5; possible D gene TRBD1, 6 bases. Trimming removed 5 bases at V and 5 bases at J, with 15 bases between. Germline V gene sequence: CDR1 SGHTA, CDR2 FQGNSA. The CDR3 runs to 14 residues. As DNA, the CDR3 is TGTGCCAGCAGCCGGCCAGGGGATGCGGAGACCCAGTACTTC. This translates into CASSRPGDAETQYF.

The rearrangement joins TRBV5-1 to TRBJ2-1, with TRBD1 identical over 9 bases. The CDR3 is 15 amino acids. Germline V gives CDR1 SGHRS, CDR2 YFSETQ. V shed 3 bases and J 3 bases; nucleotides not matched to a gene: 4. The CDR3 DNA is TGCGCCAGCAGCTCTGGGACAGGGAACTACAATGAGCAGTTCTTC. Amino acids: CASSSGTGNYNEQFF.

This clonotype was detected a few times. The chain links TRBV7-2 to TRBJ1-2; 11 positions match TRBD1. The CDR3 is 14 residues long. V was clipped by 5 bases and J by 4 bases; unmatched bases: 3. Germline CDR1 SGHTA, CDR2 FQGNSA. The DNA for the CDR3 is TGTGCCAGCAGCCTCGGGACAGGGGGCTATGGCTACACCTTC. Translation gives CASSLGTGGYGYTF. Together with reference TRBV7-2 and TRBJ1-2, the CDR3 gives the full variable domain: GAGVSQSPSNKVTEKGKDVELRCDPISGHTALYWYRQSLGQGLEFLIYFQGNSAPDKSGLPSDRFSAERTGGSVSTLTIQRTQQEDSAVYLCASSLGTGGYGYTFGSGTRLTVV.

The genes are TRBV5-1 and TRBJ2-1; TRBD1 matches 7 bases. The V gene end was trimmed by 4 bases and the J gene end by 7 bases; junction bases not matched to a gene: 14. Germline CDR1 reads SGHRS; CDR2 reads YFSETQ. The CDR3 is 16 residues long. In nucleotides, the CDR3 is TGCGCCAGCAGCCCAGGCCCGGGACAGAACAATAATGAGCAGTTCTTC. Residues: CASSPGPGQNNNEQFF.

This sequence joins TRBV29-1 and TRBJ2-3; D is unclear. The ends were cut back, 2 bases at V and 5 bases at J, with 8 bases in the middle. Germline loops: CDR1 SQVTM, CDR2 ANQGSEA. The CDR3 spans 12 residues. The CDR3 DNA is TGCAGCGTTGAACTGTCAGGAGATACGCAGTATTTT. This codes for CSVELSGDTQYF.

In its sample, this clonotype was seen a few times. The chain employs TRBV19 and TRBJ2-3, with D perhaps assigned TRBD1 or TRBD2 (5 bases each). CDR3 length: 19 residues. V was clipped by 5 bases and J by 0 bases, with 24 bases between them. From germline, CDR1 is LNHDA and CDR2 SQIVND (reference sequence). CDR3 loop: CASSSPDGASRLSTDTQYF. The CDR3 nucleotides are TGTGCCAGTAGTTCACCCGACGGGGCCTCCCGACTTAGCACAGATACGCAGTATTTT.

This clonotype was seen only a few times. The genes are TRBV10-3 and TRBJ2-1; 9 bases are shared with TRBD1. Losses at the gene ends were 6 bases for V and 7 bases for J; bases not matched to a gene: 1. The CDR3 consists of 12 residues. Germline assignment: CDR1 ENHRY and CDR2 SYGVKD. This CDR3 is CAIRGQGNEQFF. The CDR3 DNA reads TGTGCCATCAGAGGACAGGGGAATGAGCAGTTCTTC.

This clonotype came up many times. This chain connects TRBV7-9 to TRBJ1-1; no clear D gene. This CDR3 has 12 residues. V shed 5 bases and J shed 5 bases, with 9 bases lying between them. In germline, CDR1 is SEHNR, CDR2 FQNEAQ (reference sequence). The CDR3 DNA sequence: TGTGCCAGCAGCCCACAGTGGACTGAAGCTTTCTTT. This codes for CASSPQWTEAFF.